These T cell receptor beta chains were read from a single sample in a study of blood T cell repertoires in COVID-19. Profiling relied on immunoSEQ multiplex PCR, and the TCRdb table lists in-frame clones only, not all of them. The sample records approximately 230,000 clones, around 84% being singletons. The material sequenced was peripheral blood. The receptors derive from a man aged 30-40 years with active or convalescent COVID-19. Each CDR3 is given with its conserved first and last residue. D genes are given only for firm matches. Clone size, where shown, is once, few, many, or a class for clones that have expanded.

J gene: TRBJ2-5; V gene: TRBV6-2/TRBV6-3; clone size: NA; D gene: TRBD2; CDR3 DNA: TGTGCCAGCAGTTCCCACGGGGGGGGAGAGACCCAGTACTTC; CDR3 protein: CASSSHGGGETQYF
J gene: TRBJ2-7; V gene: TRBV23-1; clone size: NA; D gene: NA; CDR3 DNA: TGCGCCAGCACCACCGGGCGGGCTTCTCGGTACGAGCAGTACTTC; CDR3 protein: CASTTGRASRYEQYF
J gene: TRBJ1-2; V gene: TRBV29-1; clone size: few; D gene: NA; CDR3 DNA: TGCAGCTCCAACCGTGACAGTAACCACTATGGCTACACCTTC; CDR3 protein: CSSNRDSNHYGYTF
J gene: TRBJ2-5; V gene: TRBV6-5; clone size: NA; D gene: NA; CDR3 DNA: TGTGCCAGCAGTTACTCGACAGCCCAAGAGACCCAGTACTTC; CDR3 protein: CASSYSTAQETQYF
J gene: TRBJ1-2; V gene: TRBV28; clone size: NA; D gene: TRBD1; CDR3 DNA: TGTGCCAGCCAGGGACAGGGGAACTATGGCTACACCTTC; CDR3 protein: CASQGQGNYGYTF
J gene: TRBJ2-2; V gene: TRBV30; clone size: NA; D gene: NA; CDR3 DNA: TGTGCCTGGAGTCATAGGGGCACCGGGGAGCTGTTTTTT; CDR3 protein: CAWSHRGTGELFF
J gene: TRBJ2-5; V gene: TRBV7-2; clone size: NA; D gene: NA; CDR3 DNA: TGTGCCAGCAGCTTAGCCGAGGGAGAGACCCAGTACTTC; CDR3 protein: CASSLAEGETQYF
J gene: TRBJ1-4; V gene: TRBV6-2/TRBV6-3; clone size: NA; D gene: TRBD1; CDR3 DNA: TGTGCCAGCAGCCCGACAGGGCCTAATGAAAAACTGTTTTTT; CDR3 protein: CASSPTGPNEKLFF
J gene: TRBJ1-4; V gene: TRBV30; clone size: NA; D gene: TRBD1; CDR3 DNA: TGTGCCTGGACTCGACGGGACAGCCATGAAAAACTGTTTTTT; CDR3 protein: CAWTRRDSHEKLFF
J gene: TRBJ1-1; V gene: TRBV3-1/TRBV3-2; clone size: NA; D gene: TRBD1; CDR3 DNA: TGTGCCAGCAGCCACCGGACAGGGGGCTGGGGCACTGAAGCTTTCTTT; CDR3 protein: CASSHRTGGWGTEAFF
J gene: TRBJ1-2; V gene: TRBV13; clone size: NA; D gene: NA; CDR3 DNA: TGTGCCAGCAGCTTAGGCGACGGAGCTAACTATGGCTACACCTTC; CDR3 protein: CASSLGDGANYGYTF
J gene: TRBJ2-5; V gene: TRBV29-1; clone size: NA; D gene: TRBD1; CDR3 DNA: TGCAGCGTGGAGAGGGGGCTCATGGGTTCCCAGTACTTC; CDR3 protein: CSVERGLMGSQYF
J gene: TRBJ1-2; V gene: TRBV27; clone size: NA; D gene: NA; CDR3 DNA: TGTGCCAGCAGTTTATCGGGCAGGGCGTCTAACTATGGCTACACCTTC; CDR3 protein: CASSLSGRASNYGYTF
J gene: TRBJ1-4; V gene: TRBV6-6; clone size: NA; D gene: NA; CDR3 DNA: TGTGCCAGCAGTTATTTTAGAAGTAAACTGTTTTTT; CDR3 protein: CASSYFRSKLFF
J gene: TRBJ2-1; V gene: TRBV9; clone size: NA; D gene: NA; CDR3 DNA: TGTGCCAGCAGCGCTTCGGGGGTCTACAATGAGCAGTTCTTC; CDR3 protein: CASSASGVYNEQFF
J gene: TRBJ2-7; V gene: TRBV18; clone size: NA; D gene: TRBD1; CDR3 DNA: TGTGCCAGCTCACCCGGGACAGGGGGCTACGAGCAGTACTTC; CDR3 protein: CASSPGTGGYEQYF
J gene: TRBJ1-1; V gene: TRBV4-3; clone size: NA; D gene: NA; CDR3 DNA: TGCGCCAGCAGCCAGGGGGGGGTTACTGAAGCTTTCTTT; CDR3 protein: CASSQGGVTEAFF
J gene: TRBJ2-1; V gene: TRBV19; clone size: NA; D gene: TRBD2; CDR3 DNA: TGTGCCAGTATGGGACTAGCGAGCAATGAGCAGTTCTTC; CDR3 protein: CASMGLASNEQFF
J gene: TRBJ2-3; V gene: TRBV5-1; clone size: once; D gene: TRBD2; CDR3 DNA: TGCGCCAGCAGCTTGGGGACTAGCGAGTCCACAGATACGCAGTATTTT; CDR3 protein: CASSLGTSESTDTQYF
J gene: TRBJ2-1; V gene: TRBV10-3; clone size: NA; D gene: TRBD1; CDR3 DNA: TGTGCCATCAGTGAGCCGACCGTGGGACAGGGGTGGGATGAGCAGTTCTTC; CDR3 protein: CAISEPTVGQGWDEQFF
J gene: TRBJ2-1; V gene: TRBV19; clone size: NA; D gene: NA; CDR3 DNA: TGTGCCAGTAGTATATCCGGCTCACAGTACAATGAGCAGTTCTTC; CDR3 protein: CASSISGSQYNEQFF
J gene: TRBJ2-1; V gene: TRBV4-2; clone size: NA; D gene: NA; CDR3 DNA: TGTGCCAGCAGCCAAGGGGGAGGCTGGGGCTCCTACAATGAGCAGTTCTTC; CDR3 protein: CASSQGGGWGSYNEQFF
J gene: TRBJ1-2; V gene: TRBV4-2; clone size: NA; D gene: TRBD1; CDR3 DNA: TGTGCCAGCAGCCAAGAATCGACAGGGGATGTCTATGGCTACACCTTC; CDR3 protein: CASSQESTGDVYGYTF
J gene: TRBJ2-7; V gene: TRBV7-9; clone size: NA; D gene: TRBD1; CDR3 DNA: TGTGCCAGCAGCTCTTGGGGGACAGGGGATTTCTACGAGCAGTACTTC; CDR3 protein: CASSSWGTGDFYEQYF
J gene: TRBJ1-3; V gene: TRBV7-2; clone size: once; D gene: TRBD1; CDR3 DNA: TGTGCCAGCAGCAACAGGGGTTACACCATATATTTT; CDR3 protein: CASSNRGYTIYF
J gene: TRBJ2-7; V gene: TRBV12-3/TRBV12-4; clone size: NA; D gene: NA; CDR3 DNA: TGTGCCAGCAGCTTTACAACCTACGAGCAGTACTTC; CDR3 protein: CASSFTTYEQYF
J gene: TRBJ2-3; V gene: TRBV18; clone size: few; D gene: NA; CDR3 DNA: TGTGCCAGCTCATATACAGGGAGCACAGATACGCAGTATTTT; CDR3 protein: CASSYTGSTDTQYF
J gene: TRBJ2-5; V gene: TRBV27; clone size: NA; D gene: TRBD1; CDR3 DNA: TGTGCCAGCAGTTCGAATTGGGGGACAGGGATTTTCCAAGAGACCCAGTACTTC; CDR3 protein: CASSSNWGTGIFQETQYF
J gene: TRBJ2-7; V gene: TRBV18; clone size: once; D gene: TRBD2; CDR3 DNA: TGTGCCAGCTCTCCCGGACTAGCTAACGAGCAGTACTTC; CDR3 protein: CASSPGLANEQYF
J gene: TRBJ1-2; V gene: TRBV27; clone size: NA; D gene: NA; CDR3 DNA: TGTGCCAGCAGTTTTGGGGGGGCGTCACCTAACTATGGCTACACCTTC; CDR3 protein: CASSFGGASPNYGYTF
J gene: TRBJ2-7; V gene: TRBV7-3; clone size: NA; D gene: TRBD2; CDR3 DNA: TGTGCCAGCAGCCCAGCGGGAGGAGCCGAGCAGTACTTC; CDR3 protein: CASSPAGGAEQYF
J gene: TRBJ2-1; V gene: TRBV7-2; clone size: NA; D gene: TRBD1; CDR3 DNA: TGTGCCAGCAGCTGGGACAGGGGGAGTTACAATGAGCAGTTCTTC; CDR3 protein: CASSWDRGSYNEQFF
J gene: TRBJ1-2; V gene: TRBV19; clone size: NA; D gene: NA; CDR3 DNA: TGTGCCAGTAGTAACAATTCCCCTCATGGCTACACCTTC; CDR3 protein: CASSNNSPHGYTF
J gene: TRBJ1-5; V gene: TRBV19; clone size: NA; D gene: NA; CDR3 DNA: TGTGCCAGTAAGGCGGGGGGGCAATCCTTCAATCAGCCCCAGCATTTT; CDR3 protein: CASKAGGQSFNQPQHF
J gene: TRBJ2-7; V gene: TRBV7-8; clone size: NA; D gene: NA; CDR3 DNA: TGTGCCAGCAGCTTAGGAGCGACGGCCTACGAGCAGTACTTC; CDR3 protein: CASSLGATAYEQYF
J gene: TRBJ1-2; V gene: TRBV5-1; clone size: NA; D gene: NA; CDR3 DNA: TGCGCCAGCAGCCCCCGCGGGGCCAACTATGGCTACACCTTC; CDR3 protein: CASSPRGANYGYTF
J gene: TRBJ1-2; V gene: TRBV3-1/TRBV3-2; clone size: once; D gene: TRBD1; CDR3 DNA: TGTGCCAGCAGCCAAGCCCGGACAGGGAGTAACTATGGCTACACCTTC; CDR3 protein: CASSQARTGSNYGYTF
J gene: TRBJ1-3; V gene: TRBV2; clone size: NA; D gene: TRBD1; CDR3 DNA: TGTGCCAGCAGTCCCCTCCTTGGACAGGTTAGGGACACCATATATTTT; CDR3 protein: CASSPLLGQVRDTIYF
J gene: TRBJ2-2; V gene: TRBV15; clone size: NA; D gene: TRBD2; CDR3 DNA: TGTGCCACCAGCAGACTTATGACTAGCGTAGATACCGGGGAGCTGTTTTTT; CDR3 protein: CATSRLMTSVDTGELFF
J gene: TRBJ1-1; V gene: TRBV19; clone size: NA; D gene: TRBD1; CDR3 DNA: TGTGCCAGTGCCCTTAGGGGGCAGGGGGCGAGAGTTGAAGCTTTCTTT; CDR3 protein: CASALRGQGARVEAFF
J gene: TRBJ2-3; V gene: TRBV5-5; clone size: NA; D gene: NA; CDR3 DNA: TGTGCCAGCAGCTCTAGTGTGTCCCCAGATACGCAGTATTTT; CDR3 protein: CASSSSVSPDTQYF
J gene: TRBJ2-5; V gene: TRBV6-5; clone size: NA; D gene: TRBD1; CDR3 DNA: TGTGCCAGCAGTACCACCGGGACAGGGTCGGAGACCCAGTACTTC; CDR3 protein: CASSTTGTGSETQYF
J gene: TRBJ2-2; V gene: TRBV3-1/TRBV3-2; clone size: NA; D gene: NA; CDR3 DNA: TGTGCCAGCAGCCAAGCCGGGACACTAACCGGGGAGCTGTTTTTT; CDR3 protein: CASSQAGTLTGELFF
J gene: TRBJ1-1; V gene: TRBV7-2; clone size: NA; D gene: TRBD1; CDR3 DNA: TGTGCCAGCAGCTTTCAGGGGGTCTGGGCTGAAGCTTTCTTT; CDR3 protein: CASSFQGVWAEAFF
J gene: TRBJ2-1; V gene: TRBV15; clone size: once; D gene: NA; CDR3 DNA: TGTGCCACCAGCTCGGAGGTCTACAATGAGCAGTTCTTC; CDR3 protein: CATSSEVYNEQFF
J gene: TRBJ2-1; V gene: TRBV7-9; clone size: NA; D gene: NA; CDR3 DNA: TGTGCCAGCAGCCCTGTGTACAACAATGAGCAGTTCTTC; CDR3 protein: CASSPVYNNEQFF
J gene: TRBJ1-2; V gene: TRBV5-1; clone size: NA; D gene: TRBD1; CDR3 DNA: TGCGCCAGCAGCCCACCGGTAGGACAGGGTATCGGCTATGGCTACACCTTC; CDR3 protein: CASSPPVGQGIGYGYTF
J gene: TRBJ1-5; V gene: TRBV30; clone size: NA; D gene: TRBD1; CDR3 DNA: TGTGCCTGGTCCTACAACAGGGGAAGTCAGCCCCAGCATTTT; CDR3 protein: CAWSYNRGSQPQHF
J gene: TRBJ1-3; V gene: TRBV6-6; clone size: NA; D gene: NA; CDR3 DNA: TGTGCCAGCACCCCCCCGTCCTCTGGAAACACCATATATTTT; CDR3 protein: CASTPPSSGNTIYF
J gene: TRBJ1-1; V gene: TRBV11-2; clone size: NA; D gene: NA; CDR3 DNA: TGTGCCAGCAGCTTACCGTTCAGGGCTAGGAACACTGAAGCTTTCTTT; CDR3 protein: CASSLPFRARNTEAFF